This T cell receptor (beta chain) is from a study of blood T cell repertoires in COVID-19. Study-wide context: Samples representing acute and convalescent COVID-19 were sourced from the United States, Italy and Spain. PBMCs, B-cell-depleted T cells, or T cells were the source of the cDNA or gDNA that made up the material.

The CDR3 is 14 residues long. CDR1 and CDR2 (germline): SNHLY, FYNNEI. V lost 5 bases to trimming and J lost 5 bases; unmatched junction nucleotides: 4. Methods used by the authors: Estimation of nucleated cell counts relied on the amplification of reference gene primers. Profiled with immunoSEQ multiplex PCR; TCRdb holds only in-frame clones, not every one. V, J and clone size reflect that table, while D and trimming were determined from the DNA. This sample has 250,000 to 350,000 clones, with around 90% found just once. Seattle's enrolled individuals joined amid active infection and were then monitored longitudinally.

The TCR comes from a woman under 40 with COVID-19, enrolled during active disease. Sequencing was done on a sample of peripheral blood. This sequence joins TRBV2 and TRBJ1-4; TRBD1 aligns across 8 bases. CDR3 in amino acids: CASSLTGGNEKLFF. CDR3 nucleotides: TGTGCCAGCAGTCTTACAGGGGGAAATGAAAAACTGTTTTTT.